This T cell receptor beta chain was profiled in a study of blood T cell repertoires in COVID-19. In the study overall: Acute and convalescent COVID-19 specimens originated in the United States, Italy and Spain. T cells, B-cell-depleted T cells, or PBMCs supplied cDNA or gDNA.

Only a few counts were recorded for this clone. In the source study's methods: From reference gene primer amplification, estimates of nucleated cell counts were derived. The assay was immunoSEQ multiplex PCR, and TCRdb's table has in-frame clones only and misses some. D and trimming were read from the DNA, whereas the V and J calls and clone size are those reported in that table. The profile shows 130,000 to 150,000 clones, over 80% of them singletons. This CDR3 region has 15 residues. Trimming took off 4 bases at V and 5 bases at J, with 16 bases between the two ends. Germline V gene lookup returns CDR1 LNHDA and CDR2 SQIVND (reference sequence).

The TCR was taken from a middle-aged man who had recovered from COVID-19. The chain has TRBV19 and TRBJ2-3; perhaps TRBD2 as D (6 bases). The source material was peripheral blood. The CDR3 nucleotides are TGTGCCAGTAGTAGAGCCGGGCCGGGGGAAGATACGCAGTATTTT. It encodes CASSRAGPGEDTQYF.